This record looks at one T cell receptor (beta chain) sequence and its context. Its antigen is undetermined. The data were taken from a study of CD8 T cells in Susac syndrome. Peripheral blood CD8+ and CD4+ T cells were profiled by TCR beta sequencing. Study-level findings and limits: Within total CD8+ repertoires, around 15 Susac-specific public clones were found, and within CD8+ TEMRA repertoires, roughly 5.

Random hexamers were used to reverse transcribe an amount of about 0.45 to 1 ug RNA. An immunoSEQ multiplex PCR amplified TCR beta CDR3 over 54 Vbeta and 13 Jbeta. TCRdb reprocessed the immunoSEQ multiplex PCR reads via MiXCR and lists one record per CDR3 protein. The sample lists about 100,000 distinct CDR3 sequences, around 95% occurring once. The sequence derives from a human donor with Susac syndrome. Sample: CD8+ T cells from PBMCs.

DNA for the CDR3: TGTGCCAGCTCACCAGGTCCAGCGGGGCCCTCCTACGAGCAGTACTTC. As protein: CASSPGPAGPSYEQYF. The chain couples TRBV18 to TRBJ2-7; 7 bases agree with TRBD2. Germline CDR1 is KGHSH and CDR2 is LQKENI. V shed 2 bases and J 0 bases; nucleotides not matched to a gene: 7. The CDR3 is 16 residues long. Using reference TRBV18 and TRBJ2-7 for the parts outside the CDR3, the full variable domain is NAGVMQNPRHLVRRRGQEARLRCSPMKGHSHVYWYRQLPEEGLKFMVYLQKENIIDESGMPKERFSAEFPKEGPSILRIQQVVRGDSAAYFCASSPGPAGPSYEQYFGPGTRLTVT.